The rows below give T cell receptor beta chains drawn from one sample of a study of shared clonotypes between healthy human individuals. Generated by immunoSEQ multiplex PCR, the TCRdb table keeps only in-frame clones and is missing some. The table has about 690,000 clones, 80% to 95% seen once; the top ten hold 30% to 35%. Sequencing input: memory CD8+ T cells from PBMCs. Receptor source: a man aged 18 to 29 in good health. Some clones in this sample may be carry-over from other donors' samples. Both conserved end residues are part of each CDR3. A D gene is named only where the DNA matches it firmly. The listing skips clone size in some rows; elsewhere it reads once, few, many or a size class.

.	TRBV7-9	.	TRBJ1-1	CASSLDLRNTEAFF	TGTGCCAGCAGCTTAGATCTAAGGAACACTGAAGCTTTCTTT
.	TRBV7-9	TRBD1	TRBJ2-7	CASSLGTAYEQYF	TGTGCCAGCAGCTTGGGGACAGCCTACGAGCAGTACTTC
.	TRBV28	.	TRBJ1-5	CATHQPDSSNQPQHF	TGTGCCACCCACCAACCGGACAGTAGCAATCAGCCCCAGCATTTT
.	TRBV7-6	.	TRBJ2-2	CASSPGGELFF	TGTGCCAGCAGCCCGGGGGGGGAGCTGTTTTTT
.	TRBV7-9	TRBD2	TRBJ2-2	CASIPPQILAGQFSGELFF	TGTGCCAGCATCCCTCCGCAGATCCTAGCGGGGCAATTTTCCGGGGAGCTGTTTTTT
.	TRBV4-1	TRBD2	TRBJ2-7	CASSLHAGTNTYEQYF	TGCGCCAGCAGCCTACATGCGGGGACTAACACCTACGAGCAGTACTTC
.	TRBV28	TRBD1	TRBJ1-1	CASSLSGQPSEAFF	TGTGCCAGCAGTTTATCGGGACAGCCTTCTGAAGCTTTCTTT
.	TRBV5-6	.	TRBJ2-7	CASSFSLTLYEQYF	TGTGCCAGCAGCTTTTCCCTAACCCTGTACGAGCAGTACTTC
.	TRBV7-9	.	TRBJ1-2	CASSLGNPNYGYTF	TGTGCCAGCAGCCTAGGGAATCCTAACTATGGCTACACCTTC
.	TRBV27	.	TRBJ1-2	CASRMGGGGWAGNGYTF	TGTGCCAGCAGAATGGGTGGAGGAGGGTGGGCAGGGAATGGCTACACCTTC
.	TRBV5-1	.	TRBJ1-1	CASSLALQTEAFF	TGCGCCAGCAGCTTGGCCCTACAGACTGAAGCTTTCTTT
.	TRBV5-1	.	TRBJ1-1	CASSSQVNTEAFF	TGCGCCAGCAGCTCACAGGTGAACACTGAAGCTTTCTTT
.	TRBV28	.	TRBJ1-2	CASSIRRGYGYTF	TGTGCCAGCAGTATTCGACGGGGGTATGGCTACACCTTC
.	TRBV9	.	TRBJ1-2	CASRGGGANYGYTF	TGTGCCAGCAGGGGAGGGGGAGCCAACTATGGCTACACCTTC
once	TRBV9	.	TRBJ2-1	CASSVDSWNEQFF	TGTGCCAGCAGCGTAGACAGCTGGAATGAGCAGTTCTTC
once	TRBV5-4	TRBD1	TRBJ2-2	CASSPTGTGDSGELFF	TGTGCCAGCAGTCCCACCGGGACAGGGGACTCCGGGGAGCTGTTTTTT
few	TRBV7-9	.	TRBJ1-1	CASSSLRDVNTEAFF	TGTGCCAGCAGCTCACTCAGAGATGTGAACACTGAAGCTTTCTTT
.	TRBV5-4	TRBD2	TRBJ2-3	CASSPGLALERWRKDTQYF	TGTGCCAGCAGCCCGGGACTAGCGCTCGAGCGCTGGAGGAAAGATACGCAGTATTTT
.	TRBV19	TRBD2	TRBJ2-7	CASSSGRAGGLSEQYF	TGTGCCAGTAGTTCCGGGCGAGCGGGAGGGCTCTCCGAGCAGTACTTC
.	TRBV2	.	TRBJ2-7	CASSEAEAGLSYEQYF	TGTGCCAGCAGTGAAGCGGAGGCAGGGCTGTCCTACGAGCAGTACTTC
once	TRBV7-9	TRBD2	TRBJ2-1	CASSQGLAGAYNEQFF	TGTGCCAGCAGCCAGGGACTAGCGGGAGCATACAATGAGCAGTTCTTC
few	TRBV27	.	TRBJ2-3	CASSSPKGYF	TGTGCCAGCAGTTCGCCGAAGGGGTATTTT
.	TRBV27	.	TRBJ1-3	CASSLFQPGNTIYF	TGTGCCAGCAGTTTGTTTCAGCCTGGAAACACCATATATTTT
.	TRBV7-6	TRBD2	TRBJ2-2	CASSLLGGLGNTGELFF	TGTGCCAGCAGCTTATTAGGTGGACTAGGGAACACCGGGGAGCTGTTTTTT
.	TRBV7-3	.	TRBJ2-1	CASSLASSSYNEQFF	TGTGCCAGCAGCTTGGCGTCTAGCTCCTACAATGAGCAGTTCTTC
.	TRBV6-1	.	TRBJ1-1	CASSEWHGMNTEAFF	TGTGCCAGCAGTGAATGGCACGGAATGAACACTGAAGCTTTCTTT
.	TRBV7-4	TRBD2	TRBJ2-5	CASSLTSGTAETQYF	TGTGCCAGCAGCCTCACTAGCGGGACTGCGGAGACCCAGTACTTC
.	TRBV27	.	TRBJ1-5	CASSPPPGSGNQPQHF	TGTGCCAGCAGTCCCCCACCAGGGTCCGGCAATCAGCCCCAGCATTTT
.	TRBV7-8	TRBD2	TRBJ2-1	CASSLNSGPNNEQFF	TGTGCCAGCAGTCTTAATAGCGGGCCCAATAATGAGCAGTTCTTC
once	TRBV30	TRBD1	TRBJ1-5	CAWSHPGQGKNQPQHF	TGTGCCTGGTCTCACCCGGGACAGGGGAAAAATCAGCCCCAGCATTTT
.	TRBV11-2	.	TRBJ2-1	CASRWGLAVYNEQFF	TGTGCCAGCAGATGGGGGCTAGCGGTCTACAATGAGCAGTTCTTC
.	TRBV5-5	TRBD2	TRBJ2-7	CASSPGLAGPYEQYF	TGTGCCAGCAGCCCGGGACTAGCGGGACCCTACGAGCAGTACTTC
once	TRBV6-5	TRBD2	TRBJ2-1	CASSYSGLAGEGEQFF	TGTGCCAGCAGTTACTCAGGACTAGCGGGAGAGGGTGAGCAGTTCTTC
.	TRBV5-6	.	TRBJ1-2	CASSLVSGSGAYGYTF	TGTGCCAGCAGCTTGGTTTCCGGGAGTGGAGCATATGGCTACACCTTC
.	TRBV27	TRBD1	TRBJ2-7	CASSYYRGLVNEQYF	TGTGCCAGCAGTTATTACAGGGGGCTTGTGAACGAGCAGTACTTC
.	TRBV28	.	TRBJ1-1	CASSLSGTNEAFF	TGTGCCAGCAGTCTGTCCGGGACAAATGAAGCTTTCTTT
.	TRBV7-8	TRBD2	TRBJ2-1	CASSLGGRGYNEQFF	TGTGCCAGCAGCTTAGGTGGGAGGGGCTACAATGAGCAGTTCTTC
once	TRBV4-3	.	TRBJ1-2	CASSQFRADYGYTF	TGCGCCAGCAGCCAATTCAGGGCCGACTATGGCTACACCTTC
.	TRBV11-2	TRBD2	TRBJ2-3	CASSRIPGLGPDTQYF	TGTGCCAGCAGCCGCATCCCGGGACTAGGGCCCGATACGCAGTATTTT
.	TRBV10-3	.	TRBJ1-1	CAIVGGDGDTEAFF	TGTGCCATCGTGGGCGGGGATGGGGACACTGAAGCTTTCTTT
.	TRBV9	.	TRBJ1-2	CASSPAGNGYTF	TGTGCCAGCAGCCCCGCCGGCAATGGCTACACCTTC
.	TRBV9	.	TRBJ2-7	CASSVGVGAYEQYF	TGTGCCAGCAGCGTAGGGGTCGGAGCCTACGAGCAGTACTTC
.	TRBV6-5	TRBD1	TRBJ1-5	CASSPGTGRDQPQHF	TGTGCCAGCAGCCCTGGGACAGGGAGGGATCAGCCCCAGCATTTT
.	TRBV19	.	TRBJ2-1	CASSISGERSYNEQFF	TGTGCCAGTAGTATTTCGGGGGAGCGTAGCTACAATGAGCAGTTCTTC
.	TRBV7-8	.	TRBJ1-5	CASSLERGSGNQPQHF	TGTGCCAGCAGCTTAGAGAGGGGATCGGGCAATCAGCCCCAGCATTTT